A selection of T cell receptor beta chains follows, all from one sample in a study of T-cell reconstitution after alpha-beta-depleted transplantation in children. TCRdb re-derived calls from the PCR reads in MiXCR, one entry per CDR3 protein. The sample shows around 700,000 distinct CDR3 sequences, around 12% of them seen only once. The specimen comprised PBMCs, sampled before TCRalphabeta/CD19-depleted stem cell transplant. The receptors derive from a girl aged 2 to 9 with congenital amegakaryocytic thrombocytopenia, due to receive a stem cell transplant. Each CDR3 is given with its conserved first and last residue. D genes are given only for firm matches.

CDR3 protein	V gene	D gene	J gene
CASSPTGRDNEQFF	TRBV5-5	NA	TRBJ2-1
CSARSRDYSDEQFF	TRBV20-1	TRBD2	TRBJ2-1
CSAFSDGETQYF	TRBV20-1	NA	TRBJ2-5
CASSTWTGQETQYF	TRBV11-2	TRBD1	TRBJ2-5
CASSVKGGGSPLHF	TRBV9	NA	TRBJ1-6
CSSGTSAYNEQFF	TRBV29-1	TRBD2	TRBJ2-1
CASSFLQGNNQPQHF	TRBV12-3/TRBV12-4	NA	TRBJ1-5
CASSSRYRGNINYGYTF	TRBV6-5	TRBD1	TRBJ1-2
CSASPPTVYYEQYF	TRBV20-1	NA	TRBJ2-7
CATSDWGPEQFF	TRBV24-1	NA	TRBJ2-1
CASSPSGSDNEQFF	TRBV2	TRBD2	TRBJ2-1
CASSDRGQGDTQYF	TRBV5-1	TRBD1	TRBJ2-3
CASSFRSTPQYF	TRBV3-1	NA	TRBJ2-3
CASSPRTSERESYIQYF	TRBV7-8	TRBD2	TRBJ2-4
CSASRGAEKLFF	TRBV20-1	NA	TRBJ1-4
CSASFGLPSTDTQYF	TRBV20-1	NA	TRBJ2-3
CASSWAQTDTQYF	TRBV12-3/TRBV12-4	NA	TRBJ2-3
CASRVGLAGGDTQYF	TRBV5-1	TRBD2	TRBJ2-3
CASNGFEFTEAFF	TRBV6-1	NA	TRBJ1-1
CASSFRAPPDNEQLF	TRBV27	NA	TRBJ2-1
CASSYTGGDTGELFF	TRBV6-5	NA	TRBJ2-2
CASQKTSGRPGDTQYF	TRBV12-3/TRBV12-4	TRBD2	TRBJ2-3
CSARTGGQYEQYF	TRBV20-1	NA	TRBJ2-7
CASSESQRQETQYF	TRBV2	NA	TRBJ2-5
CSATPSGSSYNEQFF	TRBV20-1	TRBD2	TRBJ2-1
CSAREGGGNQPQHF	TRBV20-1	NA	TRBJ1-5
CAISGGSSTDTQYF	TRBV10-3	NA	TRBJ2-3
CASSSSPGPAGVSDTQYF	TRBV7-8	NA	TRBJ2-3
CASSFRDYTTDTQYF	TRBV6-5	TRBD2	TRBJ2-3
CSASSLRGGTYEQYF	TRBV20-1	TRBD2	TRBJ2-7
CASSLGLAANEQYF	TRBV27	TRBD2	TRBJ2-7
CASRRQGKGGSSGNTIYF	TRBV12-3/TRBV12-4	NA	TRBJ1-3